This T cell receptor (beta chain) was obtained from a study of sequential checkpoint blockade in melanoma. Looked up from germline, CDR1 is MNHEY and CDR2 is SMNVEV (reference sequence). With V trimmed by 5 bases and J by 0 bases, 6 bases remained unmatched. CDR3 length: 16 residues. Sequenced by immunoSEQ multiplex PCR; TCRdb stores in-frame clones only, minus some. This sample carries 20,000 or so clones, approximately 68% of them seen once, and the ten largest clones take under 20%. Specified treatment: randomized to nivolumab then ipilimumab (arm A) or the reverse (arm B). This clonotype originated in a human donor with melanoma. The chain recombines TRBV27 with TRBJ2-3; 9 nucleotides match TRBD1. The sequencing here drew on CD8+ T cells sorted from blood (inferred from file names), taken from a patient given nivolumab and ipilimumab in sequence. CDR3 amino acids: CASSLTGGLSTDTQYF. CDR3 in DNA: TGTGCCAGCAGTCTTACAGGGGGCTTGAGCACAGATACGCAGTATTTT.